The rows below give T cell receptor beta chains drawn from one sample of a study of blood T cell repertoires in COVID-19. Libraries were prepared by immunoSEQ multiplex PCR; TCRdb keeps only in-frame clonotypes and omits some of them. The sample lists roughly 250,000 clones; approximately 78% were seen once. The sequenced sample consisted of peripheral blood. All receptors come from a woman in her sixties with active or convalescent COVID-19. CDR3s include the opening cysteine and the closing phenylalanine or tryptophan. A D gene is named only where the DNA matches it firmly. Clone size is shown for a subset of rows, as once, few, many or a class of expanded clone.

CDR3nt	CDR3aa	abundance	v_gene	j_gene	d_gene
TGTGCCAGCAGACTGACAGGGGGGAACTATGGCTACACCTTC	CASRLTGGNYGYTF	NA	TRBV6-5	TRBJ1-2	TRBD1
TGTGCCAGCAGCTGGGACAGAAAGAACTATGGCTACACCTTC	CASSWDRKNYGYTF	NA	TRBV6-5	TRBJ1-2	TRBD1
TGTGCCAGCAGCTTAGCCCGGACAGCCAACTATGGCTACACCTTC	CASSLARTANYGYTF	NA	TRBV5-5	TRBJ1-2	NA
TGTGCCAGCAGTTACAGACAGGGACCTATAACTGAAGCTTTCTTT	CASSYRQGPITEAFF	NA	TRBV6-5	TRBJ1-1	TRBD1
TGCAGTGCTATGGAGGGCGAGCAGTACTTC	CSAMEGEQYF	NA	TRBV20-1	TRBJ2-7	NA
TGTGCCAGCAGCCCTAAAGGGACTAGCGGCAGCACAGATACGCAGTATTTT	CASSPKGTSGSTDTQYF	NA	TRBV11-2	TRBJ2-3	TRBD2
TGTGCCAGCAGCCCCCAAGGGGAGGGCGGCTACACCTTC	CASSPQGEGGYTF	NA	TRBV7-9	TRBJ1-2	NA
TGCGCCAGCAGCCAAGGGACAGGGCGGGGGGGCTACACCTTC	CASSQGTGRGGYTF	once	TRBV4-3	TRBJ1-2	TRBD1
TGTGCCAGCAGCTTGGCCCTTAGCGGGGGGGGCGAGCAGTACTTC	CASSLALSGGGEQYF	NA	TRBV7-2	TRBJ2-7	TRBD2
TGTGCCAGCAGTCAAGCTCTACCTGGAAGAGAGGCGCAGTATTTT	CASSQALPGREAQYF	NA	TRBV2	TRBJ2-3	NA
TGTGCCTGGAGTCCAAGGGGAACAGTTCACTATGGCTACACCTTC	CAWSPRGTVHYGYTF	NA	TRBV30	TRBJ1-2	NA
TGTGCCAGCAGCTTAATCCCACAGGGGTCCGGGGAGCTGTTTTTT	CASSLIPQGSGELFF	NA	TRBV7-3	TRBJ2-2	TRBD1
TGTGCCAGCAGGGGGGACAGGCGGAACACTGAAGCTTTCTTT	CASRGDRRNTEAFF	NA	TRBV6-5	TRBJ1-1	TRBD1
TGTGCCAGCAGTAACGGACAGGTCTCTGGGGCCAACGTCCTGACTTTC	CASSNGQVSGANVLTF	NA	TRBV2	TRBJ2-6	TRBD1
TGCGCCAGCAGCGGGGGACAGAACACTGAAGCTTTCTTT	CASSGGQNTEAFF	NA	TRBV5-1	TRBJ1-1	NA
TGTGCCTGGAATGAGGGGGACAGGTACGAGCAGTACTTC	CAWNEGDRYEQYF	NA	TRBV30	TRBJ2-7	TRBD1
TGCGCCAGCACCGAAATAGGGGGCCGAAACGAAAAACTGTTTTTT	CASTEIGGRNEKLFF	NA	TRBV10-2	TRBJ1-4	TRBD1
TGTGCCAGTAGACAGACAGGTCAAGCGGCCCAGTACTTC	CASRQTGQAAQYF	few	TRBV19	TRBJ2-5	NA
TGTGCCAGCAGTCCCCCGGACAGAGTTAACTATGGCTACACCTTC	CASSPPDRVNYGYTF	NA	TRBV6-6	TRBJ1-2	NA
TGTGCCAGCAGCCTCGTCGCTATGAACACTGAAGCTTTCTTT	CASSLVAMNTEAFF	NA	TRBV27	TRBJ1-1	NA
TGTGCCAGCAGCCCCCGGGGAACTGCGGGACAGGGGGCCTACGAGCAGTACTTC	CASSPRGTAGQGAYEQYF	NA	TRBV9	TRBJ2-7	TRBD1
TGTGCCAGCAGCGTATCACCGCAGGGAAATAGCTATGGCTACACCTTC	CASSVSPQGNSYGYTF	NA	TRBV9	TRBJ1-2	NA
TGCAGCGTTCATACTTCCCGGTACCGAGTCGGAGCTTTCTTT	CSVHTSRYRVGAFF	NA	TRBV29-1	TRBJ1-1	NA
TGTGCCAGCAGGACAGGGGAAAACATTCAGTACTTC	CASRTGENIQYF	NA	TRBV6-5	TRBJ2-4	TRBD1
TGCGCCAGCAGCTTGGCCGGGGGGGAGAGGCCCCAGCATTTT	CASSLAGGERPQHF	NA	TRBV5-1	TRBJ1-5	NA
TGTGCCAGCAGCCCTCAGCCACAGGGGGGATACAATGAGCAGTTCTTC	CASSPQPQGGYNEQFF	NA	TRBV9	TRBJ2-1	TRBD1
TGCGCCAGCAGTGAGGGGACTAGCGGGAGCTACGAGCAGTACTTC	CASSEGTSGSYEQYF	NA	TRBV10-1	TRBJ2-7	TRBD2
TGTGCCAGCAGTGGTACTAGCGGGGGGCCGGAGACCCAGTACTTC	CASSGTSGGPETQYF	NA	TRBV2	TRBJ2-5	TRBD2
TGTGCCAGCAGCCCCGGAGAGACCCAGTACTTC	CASSPGETQYF	NA	TRBV7-9	TRBJ2-5	NA
TGCGCCAGCTGTGAACGGGGGGGCGAGGGCGGGGAGCTGTTTTTT	CASCERGGEGGELFF	NA	TRBV10-2	TRBJ2-2	TRBD2
TGTGCCTGGAGTAGGAGGGATTCGGGAGGCTACACCTTC	CAWSRRDSGGYTF	NA	TRBV30	TRBJ1-2	NA
TGTGCCAGCAGCCGGGGTAGTCCAGGCGAGCAGTACTTC	CASSRGSPGEQYF	few	TRBV5-4	TRBJ2-7	NA
TGTGCCAGCAGTCGACGGGGTACCCCCTCTAATGAAAAACTGTTTTTT	CASSRRGTPSNEKLFF	NA	TRBV6-6	TRBJ1-4	NA
TGTGCCAGCAGTCGACAGGGGGTAATTGACGGGGAGCTGTTTTTT	CASSRQGVIDGELFF	NA	TRBV27	TRBJ2-2	TRBD1
TGTGCCATCAGTGAGTCGACAGGGGGCGCGAACAATGAGCAGTTCTTC	CAISESTGGANNEQFF	NA	TRBV10-3	TRBJ2-1	TRBD1
TGTGCCAGCAGCCAGTCGGGATTTCACCCTGGAAACACCATATATTTT	CASSQSGFHPGNTIYF	few	TRBV9	TRBJ1-3	NA
TGCACCAGCAGCCAAGATAGGGCCAAGACTAGCGGGGAGGTAGATACGCAGTATTTT	CTSSQDRAKTSGEVDTQYF	NA	TRBV1	TRBJ2-3	NA
TGCTCTGTCGGGGGGGACTATAATTCACCCCTCCACTTT	CSVGGDYNSPLHF	NA	TRBV2	TRBJ1-6	NA
TGCGCCAGCAGCCAACCTGGGACACCAAGCTACAATGAGCAGTTCTTC	CASSQPGTPSYNEQFF	NA	TRBV4-3	TRBJ2-1	NA
TGTGCCAGCTCACCTGAGCGGGGCCCTAAGTCCAATGAGCAGTTCTTC	CASSPERGPKSNEQFF	NA	TRBV18	TRBJ2-1	TRBD2
TGTGCTAGTGGTTTGGTACTGGGGCAGGGACTCGGAAACACCATATATTTT	CASGLVLGQGLGNTIYF	NA	TRBV12-5	TRBJ1-3	NA
TGTGCCAGCAGCCAAGAGGTACAGAGCTATGGCTACACCTTC	CASSQEVQSYGYTF	NA	TRBV3-1/TRBV3-2	TRBJ1-2	NA
TGTGCCAGCTCACCTCTCGGACAGTCCCGAGTGGATGGCTACACCTTC	CASSPLGQSRVDGYTF	few	TRBV18	TRBJ1-2	NA
TGTGCCAGCAGTGAAGCAGGACAGGGGGTCAACGAGCAGTACTTC	CASSEAGQGVNEQYF	NA	TRBV6-1	TRBJ2-7	TRBD1
TGTGCCAGCAGCTTAGGCCTGACAGACTACAATGAGCAGTTCTTC	CASSLGLTDYNEQFF	NA	TRBV6-5	TRBJ2-1	NA
TGTGCCAGCAGTTCCCAGGGGTACAATCAGCCCCAGCATTTT	CASSSQGYNQPQHF	few	TRBV6-2/TRBV6-3	TRBJ1-5	NA
TGTGCCAGCAGTGAATTAGCTAACTATGGCTACACCTTC	CASSELANYGYTF	NA	TRBV6-1	TRBJ1-2	NA
TGTGCCACCAGAGCGTCGCACACCGGGGAGCTGTTTTTT	CATRASHTGELFF	NA	TRBV24-1	TRBJ2-2	NA
TGTGCCAGCAGTCCAGTGGGGGCCAACGTCCTGACTTTC	CASSPVGANVLTF	NA	TRBV6-5	TRBJ2-6	NA